The next 10 T cell receptor beta chains were all read from a single sample in a study of preoperative IRX-2 immunotherapy in early breast cancer. The treatment is: preoperative locoregional IRX-2 cytokine immunotherapy. Generated by immunoSEQ multiplex PCR, the TCRdb table keeps only in-frame clones and is missing some. This table holds about 32,000 clones, roughly 87% found once. The sequencing used lymph node tissue, collected from a patient treated with IRX-2 immunotherapy. The receptor source for this set is a human donor with breast cancer.

The V gene is TRBV6-8, the J gene TRBJ1-1; maybe TRBD1 (5 bases). The CDR3 is 12 residues long. Germline V CDR1 and CDR2: MNHGY, SAAAGT. The V and J ends lost 6 bases and 7 bases respectively, with 12 bases between them. In nucleotides, the CDR3 is TGTGCCAGCAGGGGGCGCGACCTTGAAGCTTTCTTT. This codes for CASRGRDLEAFF.

The V and J genes are TRBV10-3 and TRBJ2-5; 9 bases agree with TRBD2. Germline V lookup: CDR1 ENHRY, CDR2 SYGVKD. This CDR3 comprises 17 residues. The V and J ends lost 2 bases and 4 bases, in that order; junction bases with no gene match: 11. The CDR3 sequence: CAISEIRAGGPRETQYF. The CDR3 DNA reads TGTGCCATCAGTGAGATTAGGGCGGGGGGGCCTCGAGAGACCCAGTACTTC.

The chain combines TRBV23-1 with TRBJ1-1, with a weak D call TRBD1 (6 bases). TRBV23-1 is an ORF for which the function is uncertain. V was trimmed by 4 bases and J by 0 bases, leaving 12 bases between them. The CDR3 is 15 amino acids. CDR3 nucleotides: TGCGCCAGCAGTCCCCAGGGGCACGTGAACACTGAAGCTTTCTTT. This encodes CASSPQGHVNTEAFF.

DNA of the CDR3: TGCGCCAGCAGCCAAGATAGGGCAGGGGTTAATGAAAAACTGTTTTTT. Amino acids: CASSQDRAGVNEKLFF. The V call is TRBV1, the J call TRBJ1-4; the tabulated D call, TRBD1, remains unverified against the DNA. TRBV1 is given as a pseudogene. The CDR3 runs 16 residues.

The chain employs TRBV11-3 and TRBJ2-1; 9 bases fit TRBD2. This CDR3 is built from 14 residues. V dropped 5 bases and J dropped 5; count of bases not matched to a gene: 4. Germline CDR1 and CDR2: SGHNT and YENEEA. In nucleotides, the CDR3 is TGTGCCAGCAGCAGGACTAGCGTTGACAATGAGCAGTTCTTC. It translates to CASSRTSVDNEQFF.

The sample holds a few counts of this clone. The CDR3 sequence: CASRRQENWNTIYF. CDR3 DNA sequence: TGTGCCAGTAGGCGGCAGGAGAACTGGAACACCATATATTTT. The V gene is TRBV19, the J gene TRBJ1-3; D unclear. This CDR3 has 14 amino acids. CDR1 is LNHDA and CDR2 is SQIVND in the germline V gene (reference sequence). Trimming pared 6 bases from V and 7 bases from J, leaving 16 bases between.

The rearrangement links TRBV18 to TRBJ1-5; D not resolved. Trimming removed 2 bases at V and 1 base at J, with 9 bases between. This CDR3 is 15 amino acids long. Germline CDR1 is KGHSH and CDR2 is LQKENI. This CDR3 is CASSPGVGSNQPQHF. CDR3 DNA: TGTGCCAGCTCACCAGGGGTTGGCAGCAATCAGCCCCAGCATTTT.

The chain couples TRBV18 to TRBJ2-1; D possibly corresponds to TRBD2 (5 bases). Trimming took 2 bases from V and 6 from J, leaving 8 bases between them. Germline CDR1 is KGHSH and CDR2 is LQKENI. The CDR3 runs 13 residues. The CDR3 loop is CASSPWESNEQFF. CDR3 sequence (DNA): TGTGCCAGCTCACCATGGGAGTCCAATGAGCAGTTCTTC.

V usage is TRBV18 and J usage is TRBJ1-5; weak D call: TRBD1 (5 bases). This CDR3 comprises 15 residues. V lost 2 bases, J lost 4 bases, and 12 bases lay in between. Germline V gives CDR1 KGHSH, CDR2 LQKENI. The CDR3 sequence: CASSPGGFRNQPQHF. Written as DNA, the CDR3 is TGTGCCAGCTCACCAGGGGGTTTTAGGAATCAGCCCCAGCATTTT.

The chain carries TRBV5-1 and TRBJ2-2; TRBD2 matches at 8 bases. Germline CDR1 reads SGHRS; CDR2 reads YFSETQ. This CDR3 region has 16 residues. Losses at the gene ends were 4 bases for V and 2 bases for J; bases not matched to a gene: 7. CDR3 bases: TGCGCCAGCAGCGGAGAACTAGCGGCAAACACCGGGGAGCTGTTTTTT. It encodes CASSGELAANTGELFF.